Below are 14 T cell receptor beta chains sequenced from a single sample in a study of T cell responses to AZD1222 COVID-19 vaccine. Generated by immunoSEQ multiplex PCR, the TCRdb table keeps only in-frame clones and is missing some. The sample carries 95,000 to 150,000 clones, about 90% recorded once. The input for sequencing was peripheral blood, taken on day 0 of AZD1222 vaccination. These receptors came from an adult in good health.

The rearrangement joins TRBV30 to TRBJ2-7; D might be TRBD1 (6 bases). The CDR3 has 13 amino acids. With 2 bases removed from V and 2 bases from J, the gap between germline ends came to 10 bases. Germline V gene lookup returns CDR1 GTSNPN and CDR2 SVGIG (reference sequence). The CDR3 DNA reads TGTGCCTGGAGTCCGCAGGGGACCTACGAGCAGTACTTC. Encoded protein: CAWSPQGTYEQYF.

The CDR3: CASSSTGADQPQHF. The DNA of the CDR3 is TGTGCCAGCAGCTCGACAGGGGCGGATCAGCCCCAGCATTTT. This chain joins TRBV7-2 and TRBJ1-5; TRBD1 aligns across 8 bases. V lost 4 bases and J lost 5; bases outside the gene matches: 4. Germline-derived CDR1 and CDR2 are SGHTA and FQGNSA. The CDR3 runs to 14 residues.

V and J are TRBV9 and TRBJ2-3, with D uncertain. Between the trimmed V and J ends, which lost 3 bases and 2 bases, there was a span of 7 bases. There are 13 residues in the CDR3. Germline lookup yields CDR1 SGDLS and CDR2 YYNGEE. For the CDR3, the DNA is TGTGCCAGCAGCGCCTACCTCACAGATACGCAGTATTTT. Its translation: CASSAYLTDTQYF.

The rearrangement links TRBV4-1 to TRBJ2-5; D is unresolved. This CDR3 is 16 amino acids long. V lost 0 bases and J 5 bases, leaving 16 bases between the germline ends. Germline-derived CDR1 and CDR2 are MGHRA and YSYEKL. CDR3 in DNA: TGCGCCAGCAGCCAAGATTCTCCCTCACGAAGGGAGACCCAGTACTTC. This codes for CASSQDSPSRRETQYF.

Only one count was recorded for this clone. The chain uses TRBV19 and TRBJ1-1; D is undetermined. The CDR3 runs to 15 residues. The V gene lost 0 bases and the J gene lost 9 bases, with 17 bases spanning the gap. Germline V lookup: CDR1 LNHDA, CDR2 SQIVND (reference sequence). CDR3 DNA: TGTGCCAGTAGTATAGATTCCTCCTTGGGGAGTAAAGCTTTCTTT. The encoded protein is CASSIDSSLGSKAFF.

The chain is built from TRBV2 and TRBJ2-2, with D possibly TRBD2 on 5 matching bases. The CDR3 loop spans 13 amino acids. Germline CDR1 and CDR2: SNHLY and FYNNEI. Trimming removed 6 bases at V and 6 bases at J, with 11 bases between. The chain's CDR3 is CASRARESGELFF. The CDR3 DNA sequence: TGTGCCAGCAGGGCCCGGGAATCCGGGGAGCTGTTTTTT. The full variable domain, completed using reference TRBV2 and TRBJ2-2, is EPEVTQTPSHQVTQMGQEVILRCVPISNHLYFYWYRQILGQKVEFLVSFYNNEISEKSEIFDDQFSVERPDGSNFTLKIRSTKLEDSAMYFCASRARESGELFFGEGSRLTVL.

V and J are TRBV3-1 (or the pseudogene TRBV3-2) and TRBJ1-5, with 8 positions matching TRBD1. J was trimmed by 3 bases and V by 7 bases; bases with no gene match: 11. The CDR3 is made up of 16 amino acids. Germline values: CDR1 LGHDT, CDR2 YNNKEL (reference sequence). Here the CDR3 reads CASTEGGDRTNQPQHF. In nucleotides, the CDR3 is TGTGCCAGCACCGAAGGGGGGGACAGGACCAATCAGCCCCAGCATTTT.

V and J are TRBV5-5 and TRBJ2-3; D is ambiguous. With 5 bases removed from V and 2 bases from J, the gap between germline ends came to 6 bases. This CDR3 is 12 amino acids long. CDR1 is SGHKS and CDR2 is YYEKEE in the germline V gene (reference sequence). CDR3 sequence: CASRVNTDTQYF. CDR3 DNA sequence: TGTGCCAGCAGGGTCAACACAGATACGCAGTATTTT.

This clone was seen a single time. This chain joins TRBV19 and TRBJ1-1; tentatively, D is TRBD1 (5 bases). The CDR3 covers 15 residues. V was shortened by 4 bases and J by 6 bases, with 18 bases between the two germline ends. CDR1 and CDR2 from the germline V gene are LNHDA and SQIVND (reference sequence). Here the CDR3 DNA reads TGTGCCAGTAGTACCCCACAGGAGGTTAGTCCTGAAGCTTTCTTT. It translates to CASSTPQEVSPEAFF.

The V call is TRBV4-3, the J call TRBJ2-7; D is uncertain. This CDR3 spans 14 amino acids. V was trimmed by 4 bases and J by 3 bases, leaving 13 bases between them. In germline, CDR1 is LGHNA, CDR2 YSLEER. This chain's CDR3 is CASSPLGRSYEQYF. The CDR3, as DNA: TGCGCCAGCAGCCCCCTGGGCCGCAGCTACGAGCAGTACTTC.

The rearrangement uses TRBV9 and TRBJ1-1; 7 bases map to TRBD1. J gave up 4 bases and V 4 bases, and 10 bases lay outside the gene matches. There are 15 residues in the CDR3. Germline V gene sequence: CDR1 SGDLS, CDR2 YYNGEE. CDR3 sequence: CASSTLQGFGTEAFF. The CDR3 DNA sequence: TGTGCCAGCAGCACATTACAGGGGTTTGGCACTGAAGCTTTCTTT.

This sequence joins TRBV7-9 and TRBJ1-1; no reliable D call. Per the germline V gene, CDR1 is SEHNR and CDR2 is FQNEAQ (reference sequence). This CDR3 is built from 13 residues. V was clipped by 0 bases and J by 8 bases, with 10 bases between them. The CDR3 sequence is CASSLAREDEAFF. The CDR3 DNA is TGTGCCAGCAGCTTAGCAAGGGAAGACGAAGCTTTCTTT.

The chain is built from TRBV29-1 and TRBJ1-1; D uncertain. The V and J ends lost 6 bases and 6 bases respectively, with 5 bases between them. The CDR3 totals 9 residues. Germline V CDR1 and CDR2: SQVTM, ANQGSEA. The CDR3: CSVDPEAFF. In nucleotides, the CDR3 is TGCAGCGTGGACCCTGAAGCTTTCTTT. The whole variable domain, remainder taken from reference TRBV29-1 and TRBJ1-1, is SAVISQKPSRDICQRGTSLTIQCQVDSQVTMMFWYRQQPGQSLTLIATANQGSEATYESGFVIDKFPISRPNLTFSTLTVSNMSPEDSSIYLCSVDPEAFFGQGTRLTVV.

The V call is TRBV4-3, the J call TRBJ1-3; the D is unclear. Germline values: CDR1 LGHNA, CDR2 YSLEER. Between the trimmed V and J ends, which lost 0 bases and 0 bases, there was a span of 6 bases. The CDR3 runs 15 residues. The CDR3 reads CASSQDRLSGNTIYF. The CDR3, as DNA: TGCGCCAGCAGCCAAGATCGGCTCTCTGGAAACACCATATATTTT.